The rows below give T cell receptor beta chains drawn from one sample of a study of control samples from healthy donors and cancer patients. This table comes from immunoSEQ multiplex PCR, and its TCRdb copy is limited to in-frame clones, with some not included. The sample consists of about 130,000 clones, about 90% of them appearing once. Source material: blood. These TCRs come from a woman aged 45-65 years in good health. CDR3s include the opening cysteine and the closing phenylalanine or tryptophan. D genes are given only for firm matches. Only part of the rows carry a size: once, few, many, or a class if the clone is expanded.

-	TRBJ2-2	-	TRBV19	TGTGCCAGTAGTACTCGTTGGGCCGGGGAGCTGTTTTTT	CASSTRWAGELFF
TRBD1	TRBJ1-2	-	TRBV12-5	TGTGCTAGTGGTTTGGCTCCCGGGACAGGGTTGGGCTACACCTTC	CASGLAPGTGLGYTF
TRBD1	TRBJ2-3	-	TRBV11-2	TGTGCCAGCAGCCGCCCGGGACAGGGAAGCACAGATACGCAGTATTTT	CASSRPGQGSTDTQYF
TRBD1	TRBJ2-1	once	TRBV27	TGTGCCAGCAGTTTCCCAACGACAGGGGACTACAATGAGCAGTTCTTC	CASSFPTTGDYNEQFF
TRBD2	TRBJ2-5	-	TRBV28	TGTGCCAGCAGTTTCGAGCGGGAGGGGCAAGAGACCCAGTACTTC	CASSFEREGQETQYF
-	TRBJ1-6	-	TRBV15	TGTGCCACCGGCCGGGAGGGGGACTCACCCCTCCACTTT	CATGREGDSPLHF
-	TRBJ1-6	-	TRBV18	TGTGCCAGTCATGGGGACACCAATTCACCCCTCCACTTT	CASHGDTNSPLHF
-	TRBJ1-1	-	TRBV29-1	TGCAGCGTCAGATCAGGGGACGCGAACACTGAAGCTTTCTTT	CSVRSGDANTEAFF
-	TRBJ2-7	-	TRBV5-1	TGCGCCAGCAGCTTGGCTAGAATTGAGCGTTCGCTGGGTCTAGAGGGGGAGCAGTACTTC	CASSLARIERSLGLEGEQYF
-	TRBJ2-6	-	TRBV28	TGTGCCAGCAGTGGGGCCTCTGGGGCCAACGTCCTGACTTTC	CASSGASGANVLTF
-	TRBJ1-1	-	TRBV2	TGTGCCAGCAGTGTAGACAGACGAACTGAAGCTTTCTTT	CASSVDRRTEAFF
TRBD1	TRBJ2-7	once	TRBV30	TGTGCCTGGAGCGCCGCCGGGACAGGGTCGCGCCGTCCGTACTTC	CAWSAAGTGSRRPYF
TRBD1	TRBJ1-2	once	TRBV13	TGTGCCAGCAGCAACAGCGGACAGGGGCGAGACTATGGCTACACCTTC	CASSNSGQGRDYGYTF
-	TRBJ1-4	-	TRBV6-2/TRBV6-3	TGTGCCAGCAGTTTGGGGCTAACTAATGAAAAACTGTTTTTT	CASSLGLTNEKLFF
-	TRBJ1-1	-	TRBV11-1	TGTGCCAGCAGCTTAAGACAGATGAACACTGAAGCTTTCTTT	CASSLRQMNTEAFF
TRBD2	TRBJ2-1	-	TRBV6-5	TGTGCCAGCAGTTATCCCTCTAGCGGGTTCTACAATGAGCAGTTCTTC	CASSYPSSGFYNEQFF
-	TRBJ1-5	-	TRBV6-5	TGTGCCAGCAGCACACAGGGATTAAGCAATCAGCCCCAGCATTTT	CASSTQGLSNQPQHF
-	TRBJ2-2	-	TRBV19	TGTGCCAGTAGTCCGCGGACGCTGAACACCGGGGAGCTGTTTTTT	CASSPRTLNTGELFF
-	TRBJ1-5	-	TRBV7-8	TGTGCCAGCAGCTTAGGAGGGGCACGGAGCAATCAGCCCCAGCATTTT	CASSLGGARSNQPQHF
-	TRBJ1-6	few	TRBV28	TGTGCCAGCAGTCCGTGGCCCGGGACCGATAATTCACCCCTCCACTTT	CASSPWPGTDNSPLHF
-	TRBJ1-6	-	TRBV4-2	TGTGCCAGCAGCGATTGGACAGACTCCTATAATTCACCCCTCCACTTT	CASSDWTDSYNSPLHF
-	TRBJ1-2	-	TRBV28	TGTGCCAGCGGAGCAGGGGATGGCTACACCTTC	CASGAGDGYTF
-	TRBJ1-1	-	TRBV30	TGTGCCTGGGGGGACAAGAGGACTGAAGCTTTCTTT	CAWGDKRTEAFF
-	TRBJ2-7	-	TRBV2	TGTGCCAGCCGCGAAGTCTACGAGCAGTACTTC	CASREVYEQYF
TRBD1	TRBJ2-7	-	TRBV5-5	TGTGCCAGCAAGGGACAGGCCGCCTACGAGCAGTACTTC	CASKGQAAYEQYF
TRBD1	TRBJ1-6	-	TRBV3-1/TRBV3-2	TGTGCCAGCAGCCAAGATTCGACAGGGGGCAATTCACCCCTCCACTTT	CASSQDSTGGNSPLHF
TRBD2	TRBJ2-7	-	TRBV7-9	TGTGCCAGCAGCTTACAGGCGGGACTACCCTACGAGCAGTACTTC	CASSLQAGLPYEQYF
-	TRBJ2-3	-	TRBV19	TGTGCCAGTAGTATCGGACTGAGCACAGATACGCAGTATTTT	CASSIGLSTDTQYF
TRBD1	TRBJ1-1	few	TRBV6-5	TGTGCCAGCAGGGGACAGGGGGCGGGGAGCGCTGAAGCTTTCTTT	CASRGQGAGSAEAFF
-	TRBJ1-1	-	TRBV5-1	TGCGCCAGCAGCTTAGGGGGTATGAACACTGAAGCTTTCTTT	CASSLGGMNTEAFF
TRBD2	TRBJ2-3	-	TRBV19	TGTGCCAGTAAATTAGCGGGAGGGAGCACAGATACGCAGTATTTT	CASKLAGGSTDTQYF
-	TRBJ1-2	-	TRBV7-9	TGTGCCAGCAGCTTAGAGGGGAACTATGGCTACACCTTC	CASSLEGNYGYTF
-	TRBJ2-7	-	TRBV19	TGTGCCAGTAGTATCGGGACCCCCGCCTACGAGCAGTACTTC	CASSIGTPAYEQYF
-	TRBJ1-6	-	TRBV5-6	TGTGCCAGCAGCTTGGGGATACCTAGAGGGGGTGATTCACCCCTCCACTTT	CASSLGIPRGGDSPLHF
TRBD1	TRBJ1-2	-	TRBV3-1/TRBV3-2	TGTGCCAGCAGCCAAGATCACGACAGGGACAGGTTGCTCTATGGCTACACCTTC	CASSQDHDRDRLLYGYTF
-	TRBJ1-5	-	TRBV28	TGTGCCAGCAGTTTGGGGTCAGGGTTTAGGCAGCCCCAGCATTTT	CASSLGSGFRQPQHF
TRBD1	TRBJ2-2	-	TRBV6-5	TGTGCCAGCCGGACCCGGACAGGGGTTGAGGAGCTGTTTTTT	CASRTRTGVEELFF
-	TRBJ2-7	-	TRBV5-1	TGCGCCAGCAGCTTGGAGAATCAGGGGACGGGGGAGCAGTACTTC	CASSLENQGTGEQYF
-	TRBJ1-4	-	TRBV28	TGTGCCAGCAGTTTATCCGGGCTGGGGGAAAAACTGTTTTTT	CASSLSGLGEKLFF
-	TRBJ2-7	-	TRBV5-5	TGTGCCAGCAGCTTGGCTGAAACTACCGCCTACGAGCAGTACTTC	CASSLAETTAYEQYF